The 14 T cell receptor beta chains below were found in one sample sequenced in a study of blood T cell repertoires in COVID-19. Sequencing used immunoSEQ multiplex PCR; TCRdb keeps in-frame clones, though not all of them. Of about 100,000 clones in the sample, roughly 69% were seen once. The sample consisted of peripheral blood. Receptors originate from a man aged 80 or over with acute or convalescent COVID-19.

In this sample, this clone turned up a few times. The rearrangement links TRBV28 to TRBJ1-5; D call uncertain. The CDR3 has 12 residues. The germline V and J ends were trimmed by 7 bases and 9 bases, with 13 bases remaining between them. Germline assignment: CDR1 MDHEN and CDR2 SYDVKM. Here the CDR3 DNA reads TGTGCCAGCACCCGGCCGGGAGGGCCCCAGCATTTT. It is translated as CASTRPGGPQHF.

The genes are TRBV6-5 and TRBJ1-5, with TRBD1 matching over 8 bases. This CDR3 contains 14 residues. Germline trimming cut 5 bases from V and 6 bases from J; bases unmatched to any gene: 6. Looked up from germline, CDR1 is MNHEY and CDR2 is SVGAGI. The CDR3 sequence is CASSTRTGSQPQHF. CDR3 nucleotides: TGTGCCAGCAGTACCCGGACAGGGTCTCAGCCCCAGCATTTT.

The V gene is TRBV5-1, the J gene TRBJ2-1; 14 bases fit TRBD2. From germline, CDR1 is SGHRS and CDR2 YFSETQ. The CDR3 length is 15 residues. Germline trimming cut 4 bases from V and 10 bases from J; bases unmatched to any gene: 7. CDR3 protein: CASSPGTSGRGEQFF. CDR3 DNA: TGCGCCAGCAGCCCCGGGACTAGCGGGAGAGGCGAGCAGTTCTTC.

The table lists this clone with a few counts. This chain connects TRBV6-2 or TRBV6-3 to TRBJ1-2, with 7 bases fitting TRBD1. The CDR3 is 15 amino acids. The junction had 4 bases not matched to a gene; V was cut back by 2 bases and J by 1 base. CDR1 and CDR2 (germline): MNHEY, SVGEGT. The CDR3, as DNA: TGTGCCAGCAGTTACACGGGACAGTATAACTATGGCTACACCTTC. Translating gives CASSYTGQYNYGYTF.

DNA of the CDR3: TGTGCCAGCAGTTTCCCCCCCGCGGGGAACTACGAGCAGTACTTC. This codes for CASSFPPAGNYEQYF. The rearrangement links TRBV28 to TRBJ2-7, with D possibly TRBD2 on 6 matching bases. Trimming left V 3 bases short and J 3 bases short, with 15 bases between. The CDR3 runs 15 residues. Germline values: CDR1 MDHEN, CDR2 SYDVKM.

Here the CDR3 reads CASSQGSGANVLTF. The CDR3 coding sequence is TGTGCCAGCAGTCAGGGCTCTGGGGCCAACGTCCTGACTTTC. The chain carries TRBV7-9 and TRBJ2-6; D is possibly TRBD1 (5 bases). The V and J ends lost 6 bases and 0 bases respectively, with 6 bases between them. Germline V gene data show CDR1 as SEHNR and CDR2 as FQNEAQ (reference sequence). The CDR3 is 14 amino acids.

This sequence joins TRBV3-1 (or the pseudogene TRBV3-2) and TRBJ1-2; 10 bases map to TRBD1. Germline V gene lookup returns CDR1 LGHDT and CDR2 YNNKEL (reference sequence). Trimming took 0 bases from V and 8 from J; bases not matched to a gene: 6. This CDR3 has 15 amino acids. The CDR3 DNA reads TGTGCCAGCAGCCAAGAGAGTCCGGGACAGGGGGGCTACACCTTC. This sequence encodes CASSQESPGQGGYTF.

A single count supports this clone. The rearrangement uses TRBV4-3 and TRBJ1-4, with 7 bases identical to TRBD1. The CDR3 covers 15 residues. Germline V gives CDR1 LGHNA, CDR2 YSLEER. The V segment lost 5 bases and the J segment 5 bases; nucleotides outside the gene matches: 8. The CDR3, as DNA: TGCGCCAGCAGCACCCGGGAACAGGGGAATGAAAAACTGTTTTTT. Residues: CASSTREQGNEKLFF.

V is TRBV28 and J is TRBJ2-5; 7 bases align to TRBD1. The CDR3 has 14 amino acids. Germline-derived CDR1 and CDR2 are MDHEN and SYDVKM. With 5 bases clipped from V and 1 base from J, the junction kept 4 bases outside the gene matches. The DNA of the CDR3 is TGTGCCAGCAGTCCGACAGGGACCCAAGAGACCCAGTACTTC. As protein: CASSPTGTQETQYF. Variable domain in full (rest from reference TRBV28 and TRBJ2-5): DVKVTQSSRYLVKRTGEKVFLECVQDMDHENMFWYRQDPGLGLRLIYFSYDVKMKEKGDIPEGYSVSREKKERFSLILESASTNQTSMYLCASSPTGTQETQYFGPGTRLLVL.

This clone was recorded only once. The chain recombines TRBV12-3 or TRBV12-4 with TRBJ2-1; D remains unclear. Trimming removed 1 base at V and 9 bases at J, with 7 bases between. The CDR3 runs 12 residues. The CDR3 here is CASSLGVFEQFF. The CDR3 DNA reads TGTGCCAGCAGTTTAGGCGTTTTTGAGCAGTTCTTC.

V is TRBV2 and J is TRBJ1-5; D possibly corresponds to TRBD1 (6 bases). V shed 1 base and J shed 4 bases, with 8 bases lying between them. Germline V CDR1 and CDR2: SNHLY, FYNNEI. The CDR3 covers 14 residues. The CDR3 DNA is TGTGCCAGCAGTGAAGGGACAGTGAATCAGCCCCAGCATTTT. Protein product: CASSEGTVNQPQHF.

This clone was detected many times. The chain recombines TRBV11-2 with TRBJ1-1; TRBD1 might be the D (5 bases). The germline V and J ends were trimmed by 5 bases and 5 bases, with 21 bases remaining between them. The CDR3 has 16 residues. The germline gives CDR1 SGHAT, CDR2 FQNNGV. The CDR3 bases are TGTGCCAGCAGCACCCGCTCCGGTGGGGCGAAGACTGAAGCTTTCTTT. It is translated as CASSTRSGGAKTEAFF.

The chain's CDR3 is CASNRDRAGEQYF. The CDR3 bases are TGTGCCAGCAACCGCGACAGGGCAGGCGAGCAGTACTTC. The chain is built from TRBV28 and TRBJ2-7; 7 bases fit TRBD1. Germline CDR1 is MDHEN and CDR2 is SYDVKM. This CDR3 comprises 13 residues. Germline trimming cut 7 bases from V and 6 bases from J; bases unmatched to any gene: 9. The full variable domain, rest sourced from reference TRBV28 and TRBJ2-7, is DVKVTQSSRYLVKRTGEKVFLECVQDMDHENMFWYRQDPGLGLRLIYFSYDVKMKEKGDIPEGYSVSREKKERFSLILESASTNQTSMYLCASNRDRAGEQYFGPGTRLTVT.

V is TRBV4-3 and J is TRBJ2-3; D perhaps matches TRBD2 (5 bases). The CDR3 consists of 15 residues. Trimming shortened V by 1 base and J by 0 bases, and 8 bases separated the two germline ends. The germline CDR1 and CDR2 sequences are LGHNA and YSLEER. CDR3: CASSQGGYSTDTQYF. The DNA of the CDR3 is TGCGCCAGCAGCCAAGGCGGGTATAGCACAGATACGCAGTATTTT.